Below are 30 T cell receptor beta chains sequenced from a single sample in a study of CDR3 diversity in severe acne. TCRdb itself ran the PCR reads through MiXCR, one entry per CDR3 protein. The table lists more than 85,000 distinct CDR3 sequences, 51% of them singletons. Sequenced input: blood. These receptors were obtained from a male donor with acne.

This clonotype was counted only a few times. The chain carries TRBV7-2 and TRBJ2-1; 11 nucleotides agree with TRBD2. Germline-derived CDR1 and CDR2 are SGHTA and FQGNSA. The V and J ends lost 5 bases and 3 bases, in that order; junction bases with no gene match: 6. The CDR3 contains 16 residues. CDR3 sequence: CASSRYGTSGYNEQFF. CDR3 sequence (DNA): TGTGCCAGCAGCCGATATGGGACTAGCGGCTACAATGAGCAGTTCTTC.

V gene TRBV7-2 combines with J gene TRBJ1-1; D is uncertain. Between the trimmed V and J ends, which lost 5 bases and 7 bases, there was a span of 11 bases. Per the germline V gene, CDR1 is SGHTA and CDR2 is FQGNSA. This CDR3 has 12 amino acids. The CDR3 coding sequence is TGTGCCAGCAGCCAAGGGCGCCTTGAAGCTTTCTTT. Translated: CASSQGRLEAFF.

For this clonotype: Since the CDR3 does not end with the conserved phenylalanine or tryptophan, this likely comes from a read error. The CDR3 coding sequence is TGTACCAGCAGCGCCCGCTTTGAGCCGTCCGGGGCCAACGTCCTGACTTAC. It yields the protein CTSSARFEPSGANVLTY. The chain has TRBV7-9 and TRBJ2-6; D is undetermined. Germline lookup yields CDR1 SEHNR and CDR2 FQNEAQ (reference sequence). This CDR3 is built from 17 residues.

The chain joins TRBV24-1 to TRBJ2-7; 14 nucleotides line up with TRBD2. The closer fit of TRBJ2-1 to the DNA end suggests the J call may be wrong. The length of the CDR3 is 17 residues. Per germline, CDR1 KGHDR and CDR2 SFDVKD. The CDR3 sequence: CATSDAGTSGRGNEQFF. The CDR3 DNA reads as TGTGCCACCAGTGACGCCGGGACTAGCGGGAGAGGTAATGAGCAGTTCTTC.

On this clonotype itself: This CDR3 fails to terminate in the conserved phenylalanine or tryptophan, so it likely reflects a read error. The chain carries TRBV28 and TRBJ1-5, with TRBD1 as a possible D gene (5 bases). Germline V gene data show CDR1 as MDHEN and CDR2 as SYDVKM. The length of the CDR3 is 15 residues. Trimming left V 5 bases short and J 3 bases short, with 14 bases between. CDR3 nucleotide sequence: TGTGCCAGCAGTCGGGGGTGGCGGACCAATCAGCCCCAGCATTCT. Its translation: CASSRGWRTNQPQHS.

By sample fraction, this clonotype is medium-sized (0.01 to 0.1%). The V gene is TRBV20-1, the J gene TRBJ2-7; D is unresolved. Germline CDR1 DFQATT, CDR2 SNEGSKA (reference sequence). The CDR3 covers 12 residues. Between the trimmed V and J ends, which lost 5 bases and 0 bases, there was a span of 8 bases. The DNA of the CDR3 is TGCAGTGCTTGCAGGAGCTCCTACGAGCAGTACTTC. This gives the protein CSACRSSYEQYF.

J is TRBJ2-5 and V is TRBV20-1; TRBD1 matches 7 bases. The CDR3 consists of 17 residues. The V and J ends lost 5 bases and 4 bases, in that order; junction bases with no gene match: 19. Germline lookup yields CDR1 DFQATT and CDR2 SNEGSKA (reference sequence). This CDR3 reads CSALPSGGTASGETQYF. The CDR3, as DNA: TGCAGTGCTCTCCCCTCAGGGGGTACCGCTAGTGGAGAGACCCAGTACTTC.

This clonotype came up many times. V usage is TRBV13 and J usage is TRBJ2-2; D is unclear. V was cut by 5 bases and J by 1 base, with 8 bases left in between. Per the germline V gene, CDR1 is PRHDT and CDR2 is FYEKMQ (reference sequence). This CDR3 is built from 14 residues. The CDR3: CASSIDLNTGELFF. CDR3 nucleotides: TGTGCCAGCAGCATAGACCTGAACACCGGGGAGCTGTTTTTT.

This chain joins TRBV27 and TRBJ2-7; D not resolved. The germline V gene has CDR1 MNHEY and CDR2 SMNVEV (reference sequence). The CDR3 has 13 amino acids. Trimming removed 5 bases from V and 2 bases from J, with 10 bases in between. CDR3 loop: CASSLNPPYEQYF. In DNA form, the CDR3 reads TGTGCCAGCAGTCTGAACCCCCCCTACGAGCAGTACTTC.

This clonotype was found many times. V is TRBV25-1 and J is TRBJ1-6; tentative D call: TRBD1 (5 bases). The CDR3 loop spans 16 amino acids. Germline V lookup: CDR1 MGHDK, CDR2 SYGVNS. Between the trimmed V and J ends, which lost 6 bases and 6 bases, there was a span of 18 bases. The CDR3 DNA reads TGTGCCAGCAGCGAGCCAGGGCCGGTGGTTAATTCACCCCTCCACTTT. Its translation: CASSEPGPVVNSPLHF.

J is TRBJ1-2 and V is TRBV20-1; D is uncertain. This CDR3 contains 10 residues. Germline CDR1 is DFQATT and CDR2 is SNEGSKA (reference sequence). Trimming took 2 bases from V and 6 from J, leaving 4 bases between them. CDR3 nucleotide sequence: TGCAGTGCTAGATCGGATGGCTACACCTTC. This gives the protein CSARSDGYTF.

This chain connects TRBV29-1 to TRBJ1-2, with D tentatively TRBD1 (5 bases). The V end lost 5 bases, the J end lost 8 bases, and 12 bases lay between the germline ends. The CDR3 is made up of 11 amino acids. Looked up from germline, CDR1 is SQVTM and CDR2 is ANQGSEA. The DNA for the CDR3 is TGCAGCGTTCCTGCAGGGAGAGGCTACACCTTC. This encodes CSVPAGRGYTF.

This rearrangement joins TRBV10-3 to TRBJ2-5; D may be TRBD1 or TRBD2 (5 bases each). The CDR3 length is 13 residues. Per the germline V gene, CDR1 is ENHRY and CDR2 is SYGVKD. V dropped 3 bases and J dropped 2 bases, with 7 bases sitting between them. DNA of the CDR3: TGTGCCATCAGTGACGAGGGGCAAGAGACCCAGTACTTC. It yields the protein CAISDEGQETQYF.

The chain recombines TRBV5-4 with TRBJ1-1, with no clear D. Germline V gene lookup returns CDR1 SGHNT and CDR2 YYREEE (reference sequence). Between the trimmed V and J ends, which lost 3 bases and 1 base, there was a span of 10 bases. The CDR3 loop spans 14 amino acids. CDR3 nucleotides: TGTGCCAGCAGCTCAAAGACGAAGAACACTGAAGCTTTCTTT. Protein: CASSSKTKNTEAFF.

The chain carries TRBV29-1 and TRBJ1-2, with D possibly being TRBD1 (6 bases). Per the germline V gene, CDR1 is SQVTM and CDR2 is ANQGSEA. V was trimmed by 8 bases and J by 2 bases, leaving 12 bases between them. There are 12 residues in the CDR3. Written as DNA, the CDR3 is TGCAGCATTGCCACAGGGAACTATGGCTACACCTTC. It is translated as CSIATGNYGYTF.

The chain has TRBV9 and TRBJ1-1, with D maybe TRBD1 (5 bases). Looked up from germline, CDR1 is SGDLS and CDR2 is YYNGEE. CDR3 length: 13 residues. Trimming cost V 9 bases and J 1 base, with 13 bases left between them. The CDR3 nucleotides read TGTGCCATCAGTGAGGGGCGGAACACTGAAGCTTTCTTT. Its protein product is CAISEGRNTEAFF.

V gene TRBV10-1 combines with J gene TRBJ2-5; TRBD2 aligns across 13 bases. The germline V gene encodes CDR1 WNHNN and CDR2 SYGVQD (reference sequence). J gave up 2 bases and V 6 bases, and 0 bases lay outside the gene matches. The CDR3 has 14 residues. The CDR3 loop is CASRLAGGQETQYF. Here the CDR3 DNA reads TGCGCCAGCAGACTAGCGGGAGGGCAAGAGACCCAGTACTTC.

The chain couples TRBV9 to TRBJ2-2, with D possibly matching TRBD1 (6 bases). In germline, CDR1 is SGDLS, CDR2 YYNGEE. V dropped 5 bases and J dropped 6 bases, with 14 bases sitting between them. This CDR3 has 14 amino acids. CDR3 DNA: TGTGCCAGCAGGGCAGGGGTCTACGCCGGGGAGCTGTTTTTT. This translates into CASRAGVYAGELFF.

On this clonotype: An end of the junction differs from the germline gene, which may be a read error. The genes are TRBV2 and TRBJ2-7, with 11 bases that match TRBD1. Looked up from germline, CDR1 is SNHLY and CDR2 is FYNNEI. The CDR3 sequence is 17 residues long. In DNA, the CDR3 is TGTGCCACCAGTGATCGACGCCAGGGACAGGGGGCCTACGAGCAGTACTTC. This gives the protein CATSDRRQGQGAYEQYF.

The chain couples TRBV24-1 to TRBJ1-1; no definite D call. Germline loops: CDR1 KGHDR, CDR2 SFDVKD. The CDR3 runs to 12 residues. V lost 11 bases and J lost 2, with 11 bases in between. CDR3 sequence reads: CASMVSNTEAFF. CDR3 nucleotides: TGTGCCAGCATGGTCAGCAACACTGAAGCTTTCTTT.

The chain employs TRBV29-1 and TRBJ2-6, with a tentative D call TRBD1 (5 bases). There are 17 residues in the CDR3. The V end was cut by 0 bases, the J end by 1 base, with 13 bases between. CDR1 and CDR2 from the germline V gene are SQVTM and ANQGSEA. The CDR3 region is CSVEEGARDSGANVLTF. Here the CDR3 DNA reads TGCAGCGTTGAAGAAGGGGCGCGCGATTCTGGGGCCAACGTCCTGACTTTC. Using reference TRBV29-1 and TRBJ2-6 for the parts outside the CDR3, the full variable domain is SAVISQKPSRDICQRGTSLTIQCQVDSQVTMMFWYRQQPGQSLTLIATANQGSEATYESGFVIDKFPISRPNLTFSTLTVSNMSPEDSSIYLCSVEEGARDSGANVLTFGAGSRLTVL.

This CDR3 is CASRNAGANVLTF. CDR3 nucleotide sequence: TGTGCCAGCAGGAATGCCGGGGCCAACGTCCTGACTTTC. V and J are TRBV2 and TRBJ2-6; the D is unclear. Trimming removed 6 bases from V and 4 bases from J, with 7 bases in between. The CDR3 length is 13 residues. Germline CDR1 SNHLY, CDR2 FYNNEI.

The J gene is TRBJ1-2, the V gene TRBV7-2, with a tentative D call TRBD1 (5 bases). V was pared by 6 bases and J by 4 bases, with 15 bases between. Germline V lookup: CDR1 SGHTA, CDR2 FQGNSA. This CDR3 spans 14 amino acids. CDR3 nucleotides: TGTGCCAGCAGGCCCAACCCGGGGCCCTATGGCTACACCTTC. Translating gives CASRPNPGPYGYTF.

This sequence joins TRBV12-3 or TRBV12-4 and TRBJ1-5, with D maybe TRBD1 (6 bases). The CDR3 extends over 13 amino acids. V lost 5 bases to trimming and J lost 5 bases, with 10 bases between them. The CDR3 nucleotides are TGTGCCAGCAGTAAAGGGGGGGATCAGCCCCAGCATTTT. This gives the protein CASSKGGDQPQHF.

The chain links TRBV28 to TRBJ2-7; 7 nucleotides match TRBD2. V lost 5 bases, J lost 2 bases, and 12 bases stayed unmatched. CDR3 size: 16 residues. Per germline, CDR1 MDHEN and CDR2 SYDVKM. As DNA, the CDR3 is TGTGCCAGCAGTCCTGGCTCGGGACTACCCACCTACGAGCAGTACGTC. The encoded protein is CASSPGSGLPTYEQYV.

A single count supports this clonotype. The rearrangement joins TRBV10-3 to TRBJ2-5; 7 nucleotides align to TRBD2. This CDR3 comprises 15 residues. CDR1 and CDR2 from the germline V gene are ENHRY and SYGVKD. V lost 3 bases, J lost 2 bases, and 6 bases stayed unmatched. The CDR3 sequence: CAISESSGIQETQYF. The CDR3 DNA sequence: TGTGCCATCAGTGAATCCAGCGGGATTCAAGAGACCCAGTACTTC.

The J gene is TRBJ2-5, the V gene TRBV29-1; 8 positions match TRBD1. CDR1 is SQVTM, CDR2 ANQGSEA, per germline. V lost 4 bases and J lost 0; bases outside the gene matches: 4. The CDR3 is 14 residues long. As DNA, the CDR3 is TGCAGCGTTGGGACAGGGACTGACCAAGAGACCCAGTACTTC. Its translation is CSVGTGTDQETQYF. Combining the CDR3 with reference TRBV29-1 and TRBJ2-5 gives the whole variable domain SAVISQKPSRDICQRGTSLTIQCQVDSQVTMMFWYRQQPGQSLTLIATANQGSEATYESGFVIDKFPISRPNLTFSTLTVSNMSPEDSSIYLCSVGTGTDQETQYFGPGTRLLVL.

The rearrangement links TRBV5-6 to TRBJ1-3; TRBD1 aligns across 7 bases. There are 17 residues in the CDR3. The ends lost 4 bases at V and 8 bases at J; junction bases unmatched: 18. Germline CDR1 SGHDT, CDR2 YYEEEE. CDR3 in amino acids: CASSRNDREWGGYTIYF. The CDR3 DNA sequence: TGTGCCAGCAGCCGAAATGACAGGGAATGGGGTGGCTACACCATATATTTT.

The rearrangement uses TRBV20-1 and TRBJ2-5, with 8 nucleotides matching TRBD1. V gave up 0 bases and J gave up 7 bases; unmatched junction bases: 4. Germline assignment: CDR1 DFQATT and CDR2 SNEGSKA (reference sequence). The CDR3 spans 13 residues. The CDR3 is CSARDGDRGTQYF. The CDR3 DNA is TGCAGTGCTAGAGACGGCGACAGGGGGACCCAGTACTTC.

The J gene is TRBJ2-3, the V gene TRBV12-3 or TRBV12-4, with 13 bases matching TRBD2. The CDR3 extends over 13 amino acids. J lost 5 bases, V lost 11 bases, and 4 bases had no gene match. CDR3 DNA: TGTGCCGGTCGGACTAGCGGGAGAGATACGCAGTATTTT. This sequence encodes CAGRTSGRDTQYF.